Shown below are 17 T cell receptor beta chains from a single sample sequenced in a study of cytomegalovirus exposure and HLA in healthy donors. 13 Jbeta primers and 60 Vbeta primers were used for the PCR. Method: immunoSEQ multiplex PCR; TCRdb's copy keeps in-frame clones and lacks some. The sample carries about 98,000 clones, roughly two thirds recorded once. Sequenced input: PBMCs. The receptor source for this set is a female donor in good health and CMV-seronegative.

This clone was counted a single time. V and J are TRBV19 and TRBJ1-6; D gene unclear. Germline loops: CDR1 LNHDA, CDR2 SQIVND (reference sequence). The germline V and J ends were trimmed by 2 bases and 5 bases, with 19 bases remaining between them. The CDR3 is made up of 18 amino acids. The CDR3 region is CASSISSGGRGDNSPLHF. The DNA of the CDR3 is TGTGCCAGTAGTATATCATCGGGAGGGCGCGGCGATAATTCACCCCTCCACTTT.

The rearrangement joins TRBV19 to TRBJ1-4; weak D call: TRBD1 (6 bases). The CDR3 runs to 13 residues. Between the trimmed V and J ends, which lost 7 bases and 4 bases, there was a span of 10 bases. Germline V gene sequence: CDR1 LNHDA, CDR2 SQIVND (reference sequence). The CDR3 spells CASKRTDNEKLFF. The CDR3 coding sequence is TGTGCCAGTAAAAGGACAGATAATGAAAAACTGTTTTTT.

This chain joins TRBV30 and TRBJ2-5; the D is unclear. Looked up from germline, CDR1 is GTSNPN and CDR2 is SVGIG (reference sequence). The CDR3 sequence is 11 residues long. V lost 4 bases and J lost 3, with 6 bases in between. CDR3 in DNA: TGTGCCTGGAAAGCCGAAGAGACCCAGTACTTC. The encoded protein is CAWKAEETQYF.

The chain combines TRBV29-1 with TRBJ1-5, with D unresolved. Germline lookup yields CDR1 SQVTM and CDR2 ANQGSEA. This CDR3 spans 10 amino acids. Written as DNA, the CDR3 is TGCAGGCCGCGGCGCGGCCCCCAGCATTTT. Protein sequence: CRPRRGPQHF.

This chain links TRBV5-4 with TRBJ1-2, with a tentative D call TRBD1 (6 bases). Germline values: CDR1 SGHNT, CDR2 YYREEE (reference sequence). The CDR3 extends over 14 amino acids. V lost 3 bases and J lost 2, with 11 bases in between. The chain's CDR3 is CASSSRTGNYGYTF. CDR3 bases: TGTGCCAGCAGCTCGCGAACAGGGAACTATGGCTACACCTTC.

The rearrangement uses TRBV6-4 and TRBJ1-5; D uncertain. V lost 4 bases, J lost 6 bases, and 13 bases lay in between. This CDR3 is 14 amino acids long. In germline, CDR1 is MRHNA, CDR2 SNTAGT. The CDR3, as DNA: TGTGCCAGCAGTGTAAGGGAGGGCACTCAGCCCCAGCATTTT. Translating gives CASSVREGTQPQHF.

CDR3 nucleotide sequence: TGTGCCAGCAGTCTCGACGGGTTTAATTCACCCCTCCACTTT. Translating it yields CASSLDGFNSPLHF. V usage is TRBV6-5 and J usage is TRBJ1-6; D uncertain. The V gene's germline CDR1 is MNHEY and CDR2 SVGAGI. V lost 5 bases, J lost 6 bases, and 11 bases lay in between. The CDR3 is 14 residues long.

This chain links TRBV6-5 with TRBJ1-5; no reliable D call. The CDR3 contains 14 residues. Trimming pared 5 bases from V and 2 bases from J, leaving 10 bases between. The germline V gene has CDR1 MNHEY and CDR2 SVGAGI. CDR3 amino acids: CASSQRRGNQPQHF. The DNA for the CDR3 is TGTGCCAGCAGTCAGAGGAGGGGCAATCAGCCCCAGCATTTT.

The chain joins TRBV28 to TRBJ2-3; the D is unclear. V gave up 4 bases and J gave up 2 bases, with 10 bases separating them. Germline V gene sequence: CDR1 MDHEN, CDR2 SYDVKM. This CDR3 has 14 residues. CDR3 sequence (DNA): TGTGCCAGCAGTTCGACAAGGAACACAGATACGCAGTATTTT. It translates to CASSSTRNTDTQYF.

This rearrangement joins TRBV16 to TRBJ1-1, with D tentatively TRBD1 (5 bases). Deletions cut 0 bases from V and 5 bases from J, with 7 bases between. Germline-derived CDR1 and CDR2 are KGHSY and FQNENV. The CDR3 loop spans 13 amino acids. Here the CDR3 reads CASSQSGGTEAFF. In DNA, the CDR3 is TGTGCCAGCAGCCAATCGGGGGGAACTGAAGCTTTCTTT. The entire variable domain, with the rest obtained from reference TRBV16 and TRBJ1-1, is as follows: GEEVAQTPKHLVRGEGQKAKLYCAPIKGHSYVFWYQQVLKNEFKFLISFQNENVFDETGMPKERFSAKCLPNSPCSLEIQATKLEDSAVYFCASSQSGGTEAFFGQGTRLTVV.

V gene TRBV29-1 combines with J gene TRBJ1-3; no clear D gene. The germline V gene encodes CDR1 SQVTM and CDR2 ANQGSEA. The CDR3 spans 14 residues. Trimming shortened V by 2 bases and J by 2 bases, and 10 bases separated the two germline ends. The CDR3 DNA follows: TGCAGCGTTGAAACCAGTCTGGCTGGAAACACCATATATTTT. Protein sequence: CSVETSLAGNTIYF.

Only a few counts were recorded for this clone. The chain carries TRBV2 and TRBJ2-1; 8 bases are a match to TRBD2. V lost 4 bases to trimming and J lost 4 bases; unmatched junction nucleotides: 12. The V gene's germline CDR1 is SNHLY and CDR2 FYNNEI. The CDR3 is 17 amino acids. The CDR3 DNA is TGTGCCAGCAGTGCCGTCCTGCGGGGGACTAGATACAATGAGCAGTTCTTC. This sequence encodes CASSAVLRGTRYNEQFF.

This CDR3 is CASSNVRSRSTDTQYF. The CDR3 DNA follows: TGTGCCAGCAGTAATGTCCGTAGCCGCTCCACAGATACGCAGTATTTT. The chain is built from TRBV28 and TRBJ2-3; D uncertain. Trimming pared 5 bases from V and 2 bases from J, leaving 17 bases between. Germline CDR1 and CDR2: MDHEN and SYDVKM. The CDR3 consists of 16 residues.

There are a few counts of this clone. The CDR3 here is CASSQGQGEAETQYF. CDR3 in DNA: TGTGCCAGCAGTCAGGGACAGGGGGAGGCAGAGACCCAGTACTTC. The gene calls are TRBV28 and TRBJ2-5; TRBD1 aligns across 11 bases. The V and J ends lost 5 bases and 4 bases, in that order; junction bases with no gene match: 6. Per germline, CDR1 MDHEN and CDR2 SYDVKM. There are 15 residues in the CDR3.

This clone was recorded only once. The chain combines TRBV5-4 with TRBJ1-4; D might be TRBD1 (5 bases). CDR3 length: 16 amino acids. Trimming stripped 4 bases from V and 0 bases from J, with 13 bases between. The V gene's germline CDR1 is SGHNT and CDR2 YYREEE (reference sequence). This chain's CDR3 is CASSITGGPTNEKLFF. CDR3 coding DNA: TGTGCCAGCAGCATTACAGGAGGGCCAACTAATGAAAAACTGTTTTTT.

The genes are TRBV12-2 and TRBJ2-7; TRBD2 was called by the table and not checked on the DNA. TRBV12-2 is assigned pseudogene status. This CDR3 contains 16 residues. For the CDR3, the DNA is TGTGCAAGTCGCTTAAGGCGGGAGATTCCCTCCTACGAGCAGTACTTC. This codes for CASRLRREIPSYEQYF.

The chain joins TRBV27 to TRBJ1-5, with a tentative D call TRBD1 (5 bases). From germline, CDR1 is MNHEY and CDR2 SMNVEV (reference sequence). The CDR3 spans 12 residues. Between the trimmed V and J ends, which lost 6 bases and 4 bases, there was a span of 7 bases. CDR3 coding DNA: TGTGCCAGCAGGGGGCCAAATCAGCCCCAGCATTTT. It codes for CASRGPNQPQHF.